This T cell receptor (beta chain) originates from a study of T-cell reconstitution after alpha-beta-depleted transplantation in children. Study outcomes and limitations: There were some patients whose high TCRbeta diversity at day 60 came from surviving recipient T cells and thymic progenitors.

Unique molecular identifiers were built into the TCRbeta library. Using its own MiXCR run on the PCR reads, TCRdb lists one record per CDR3 protein. The sample has under 250,000 distinct CDR3 sequences, roughly a quarter seen once. As regards this clonotype: Its antigen is unknown.

The receptor's source is a female patient between 2 and 15 years old who had a stem cell transplant for congenital amegakaryocytic thrombocytopenia, so the T cells may come from the graft donor. This sample comprised PBMCs, mostly from graft donor cells, obtained 360 days after TCRalphabeta/CD19-depleted stem cell transplant.

The CDR3 nucleotides read TGCAGTGCTACCGGGACGAAAGACAATGAGCAGTTCTTC. Its translation: CSATGTKDNEQFF. The gene calls are TRBV20-1 and TRBJ2-1; possibly TRBD1 or TRBD2 for D (5 bases each). This CDR3 is built from 13 residues. V was shortened by 4 bases and J by 5 bases, with 12 bases between the two germline ends. Germline-derived CDR1 and CDR2 are DFQATT and SNEGSKA (reference sequence).